This TCR beta chain is from a study of T cell responses to AZD1222 COVID-19 vaccine. Study-level results: Repertoires in all cases were sampled only once the peak T cell response had passed. Spike-specific TCR breadth and depth were elevated following two AZD1222 doses.

TCRdb's table, derived via immunoSEQ multiplex PCR, lists solely in-frame clones and lacks some. The sample consists of about 100,000 clones, roughly 89% of them appearing once. Note on this clone: Its antigen is not identified.

The sequence was collected from an adult in good health. This specimen consisted of peripheral blood, obtained on day 0 of AZD1222 vaccination.

The CDR3 protein is CASSLPQLLGGPQDGGRRTEAFF. DNA of the CDR3: TGTGCCAGCAGTCTTCCCCAACTCCTAGGGGGCCCCCAAGACGGGGGGCGACGGACTGAAGCTTTCTTT. The chain combines TRBV11-2 with TRBJ1-1; 7 positions agree with TRBD1. In germline, CDR1 is SGHAT, CDR2 FQNNGV. V lost 6 bases, J lost 5 bases, and 36 bases stayed unmatched. The CDR3 totals 23 residues.